This TCR beta chain was identified during a study of T cell repertoires in cytomegalovirus infection. At least ten counts were recorded for this clonotype. One entry per CDR3 protein, called by TCRdb with MiXCR from the reads. The sample contains about 300,000 distinct CDR3 sequences, about a tenth of which appear only once. V lost 6 bases and J lost 9, with 18 bases in between. Germline lookup yields CDR1 MDHEN and CDR2 SYDVKM. The CDR3 covers 14 residues. Sequencing used PBMCs. The chain recombines TRBV28 with TRBJ2-1, with D possibly TRBD1 on 6 matching bases. This clonotype originated in a human donor in good health (CMV status not recorded). Some clones in this sample may be carry-over from other donors' samples. CDR3 coding DNA: TGTGCCAGCAGCAATACAGGGTTGCTGGCTGAGCAGTTCTTC. Its translation: CASSNTGLLAEQFF.